Each of the 21 T cell receptor beta chains below was sequenced from the same sample in a study of CD8+ T cells in alopecia areata. The sequencing template was cDNA reverse transcribed from extracted RNA. The protocol was immunoSEQ multiplex PCR, while the TCRdb copy is restricted to in-frame clones and leaves out a portion. There are 7,500 to 10,000 clones in the sample; more than 65% occur only once, and roughly 15% lies in the top ten. In alopecia areata patients, both lesional scalp punch biopsies and peripheral blood were collected. The sample taken for sequencing was skin. The receptor source for this set is a human donor with alopecia areata.

CDR3: CASSAVRGTGYGYTF. DNA of the CDR3: TGTGCCAGCAGCGCCGTCCGCGGGACAGGATATGGCTACACCTTC. The gene calls are TRBV7-9 and TRBJ1-2; 8 bases map to TRBD1. With V trimmed by 5 bases and J by 5 bases, 10 bases remained unmatched. There are 15 residues in the CDR3. Germline V lookup: CDR1 SEHNR, CDR2 FQNEAQ (reference sequence). Variable domain in full (rest from reference TRBV7-9 and TRBJ1-2): DTGVSQNPRHKITKRGQNVTFRCDPISEHNRLYWYRQTLGQGPEFLTYFQNEAQLEKSRLLSDRFSAERPKGSFSTLEIQRTEQGDSAMYLCASSAVRGTGYGYTFGSGTRLTVV.

The table lists this clone with a few counts. The chain is built from TRBV7-9 and TRBJ1-4; 8 positions agree with TRBD1. The CDR3 length is 15 residues. CDR1 is SEHNR and CDR2 is FQNEAQ in the germline V gene (reference sequence). Germline trimming cut 2 bases from V and 5 bases from J; bases unmatched to any gene: 4. CDR3 residues: CASSLSRTGNEKLFF. CDR3 in DNA: TGTGCCAGCAGCTTAAGTCGGACAGGGAATGAAAAACTGTTTTTT.

This rearrangement joins TRBV10-3 to TRBJ2-5, with D uncertain. The CDR3 is 13 amino acids. V lost 5 bases, J lost 0 bases, and 7 bases lay in between. The germline CDR1 and CDR2 sequences are ENHRY and SYGVKD. CDR3: CAISPSYQETQYF. CDR3 DNA: TGTGCCATCAGTCCTTCCTACCAAGAGACCCAGTACTTC.

The J gene is TRBJ1-3, the V gene TRBV30; weak D call: TRBD1 (5 bases). Germline V gives CDR1 GTSNPN, CDR2 SVGIG (reference sequence). The CDR3 extends over 14 amino acids. Between the trimmed V and J ends, which lost 4 bases and 4 bases, there was a span of 14 bases. The CDR3 protein is CAWTVTGPGNTIYF. CDR3 DNA sequence: TGTGCCTGGACTGTCACAGGACCGGGAAACACCATATATTTT.

The chain has TRBV5-6 and TRBJ2-1; the match to TRBD1 covers 9 bases. This CDR3 has 18 residues. Germline V lookup: CDR1 SGHDT, CDR2 YYEEEE. J was trimmed by 5 bases and V by 0 bases; bases with no gene match: 12. Here the CDR3 DNA reads TGTGCCAGCAGCTTGGACAGATGGTCCCGGGACAGGGACAATGAGCAGTTCTTC. Protein sequence: CASSLDRWSRDRDNEQFF.

The chain has TRBV19 and TRBJ2-6; 12 bases fit TRBD1. J was trimmed by 4 bases and V by 7 bases; bases with no gene match: 5. Germline-derived CDR1 and CDR2 are LNHDA and SQIVND (reference sequence). There are 16 residues in the CDR3. The CDR3 DNA sequence: TGTGCCAGTAAGGGACAGGGGGCGAGAGGGGCCAACGTCCTGACTTTC. Translation: CASKGQGARGANVLTF.

This clone was seen a few times. The chain couples TRBV27 to TRBJ2-7, with 15 bases that match TRBD2. V shed 6 bases, J shed 0 bases, and the junction held 9 bases outside the gene matches. This CDR3 is 18 amino acids long. The germline V gene encodes CDR1 MNHEY and CDR2 SMNVEV (reference sequence). CDR3 nucleotide sequence: TGTGCCAGCAGCCGTGGACTAGCGGGAGGGCCGGGCTCCTACGAGCAGTACTTC. Its protein product is CASSRGLAGGPGSYEQYF.

In its sample, this clone was seen a few times. The chain links TRBV5-4 to TRBJ2-1; 16 bases agree with TRBD2. The length of the CDR3 is 18 residues. V dropped 4 bases and J dropped 6; count of bases not matched to a gene: 10. Germline CDR1 SGHNT, CDR2 YYREEE (reference sequence). This CDR3 reads CASSIGTSGRASGNEQFF. The DNA for the CDR3 is TGTGCCAGCAGCATAGGGACTAGCGGGAGGGCATCGGGCAATGAGCAGTTCTTC.

The table lists this clone with a few counts. The same CDR3 also results from other DNA sequences found in this sample. The chain links TRBV5-1 to TRBJ2-5; D perhaps matches TRBD1 (6 bases). Between the trimmed V and J ends, which lost 3 bases and 2 bases, there was a span of 8 bases. CDR1 is SGHRS and CDR2 is YFSETQ in the germline V gene. This CDR3 is built from 13 residues. The CDR3 nucleotides read TGCGCCAGCAGCTCTGGACAGCAAGAGACCCAGTACTTC. Translating gives CASSSGQQETQYF.

The chain employs TRBV4-3 and TRBJ2-1; 8 bases are a match to TRBD2. This CDR3 comprises 17 residues. Germline CDR1 is LGHNA and CDR2 is YSLEER. Germline trimming cut 0 bases from V and 3 bases from J; bases unmatched to any gene: 7. The CDR3 coding sequence is TGCGCCAGCAGCCAAGATCCCCACCTAGCGGGCTACAATGAGCAGTTCTTC. It yields the protein CASSQDPHLAGYNEQFF.

To note about this clone: Other DNA variants within this sample encode the same CDR3. The V gene is TRBV14, the J gene TRBJ1-1; D unclear. The CDR3 totals 14 residues. V lost 2 bases and J 0 bases, leaving 7 bases between the germline ends. Germline V gene sequence: CDR1 SGHDN, CDR2 FVKESK. The CDR3 nucleotides read TGTGCCAGCAGCCAACCAGGTATGAACACTGAAGCTTTCTTT. Amino acids: CASSQPGMNTEAFF.

The genes are TRBV28 and TRBJ1-1; D remains unclear. Germline lookup yields CDR1 MDHEN and CDR2 SYDVKM. The V end was cut by 6 bases, the J end by 3 bases, with 11 bases between. The CDR3 length is 13 residues. The CDR3 sequence: CASRLIDDTEAFF. CDR3 DNA: TGTGCCAGCAGACTCATCGATGACACTGAAGCTTTCTTT.

The chain is built from TRBV4-3 and TRBJ2-3; either TRBD1 or TRBD2 may supply D (5 bases each). This CDR3 has 15 residues. Germline CDR1 reads LGHNA; CDR2 reads YSLEER. The V gene lost 4 bases and the J gene lost 0 bases, with 11 bases spanning the gap. The CDR3 DNA sequence: TGCGCCAGCAGCCTCCTAGGGGACAGCACAGATACGCAGTATTTT. This encodes CASSLLGDSTDTQYF.

This chain uses TRBV30 with TRBJ1-3, with D unclear. Trimming left V 4 bases short and J 4 bases short, with 11 bases between. Germline-derived CDR1 and CDR2 are GTSNPN and SVGIG (reference sequence). This CDR3 contains 13 residues. CDR3 DNA: TGTGCCTGGATGAACGTAGGGGGAAACACCATATATTTT. It encodes CAWMNVGGNTIYF.

This chain joins TRBV4-3 and TRBJ2-3; 14 bases are shared with TRBD2. Germline CDR1 LGHNA, CDR2 YSLEER. This CDR3 spans 18 amino acids. With 1 base clipped from V and 4 bases from J, the junction kept 7 bases outside the gene matches. The chain's CDR3 is CASSQGTSGGPSPDTQYF. The CDR3, as DNA: TGCGCCAGCAGCCAAGGGACTAGCGGGGGGCCATCTCCAGATACGCAGTATTTT.

This sequence joins TRBV2 and TRBJ2-1; 9 bases map to TRBD2. Trimming cost V 3 bases and J 7 bases; bases outside gene matches: 7. Germline values: CDR1 SNHLY, CDR2 FYNNEI. The CDR3 sequence is 15 residues long. This CDR3 reads CASSDIAGDTNEQFF. In nucleotides, the CDR3 is TGTGCCAGCAGTGACATAGCGGGGGATACAAATGAGCAGTTCTTC.

The rearrangement links TRBV13 to TRBJ2-7, with D uncertain. Trimming left V 5 bases short and J 0 bases short, with 14 bases between. Germline CDR1 and CDR2: PRHDT and FYEKMQ (reference sequence). There are 15 residues in the CDR3. DNA of the CDR3: TGTGCCAGCAGCCGGGCTTCCTCCCCCTCCTACGAGCAGTACTTC. This gives the protein CASSRASSPSYEQYF.

This clone occurred a few times. V and J are TRBV30 and TRBJ2-1; TRBD2 aligns across 9 bases. With V trimmed by 6 bases and J by 8 bases, 14 bases remained unmatched. Germline CDR1 GTSNPN, CDR2 SVGIG (reference sequence). The length of the CDR3 is 15 residues. CDR3 amino acids: CACVTGTSSPDEQFF. Here the CDR3 DNA reads TGTGCCTGCGTCACCGGGACTAGCTCTCCAGATGAGCAGTTCTTC.

V gene TRBV28 combines with J gene TRBJ2-7, with D perhaps TRBD1 (5 bases). This CDR3 is 14 amino acids long. Trimming shortened V by 6 bases and J by 5 bases, and 17 bases separated the two germline ends. The V gene's germline CDR1 is MDHEN and CDR2 SYDVKM. CDR3 nucleotide sequence: TGTGCCAGCAGCCAAGACCGTAAACAGGACGAGCAGTACTTC. This translates into CASSQDRKQDEQYF.

The gene calls are TRBV5-4 and TRBJ2-7; D is perhaps TRBD1 (6 bases). V was trimmed by 0 bases and J by 5 bases, leaving 12 bases between them. Per germline, CDR1 SGHNT and CDR2 YYREEE (reference sequence). The CDR3 spans 14 residues. The CDR3 region has the DNA TGTGCCAGCAGCTTGGTTACAGGGACCCACGAGCAGTACTTC. It is translated as CASSLVTGTHEQYF.

V usage is TRBV2 and J usage is TRBJ2-1; D may be TRBD2 (6 bases). The CDR3 is 17 residues long. The ends were cut back, 5 bases at V and 4 bases at J, with 21 bases in the middle. Germline CDR1 SNHLY, CDR2 FYNNEI. In DNA form, the CDR3 reads TGTGCCAGCAGTCCGAACCAGCGGGCCGCAACTTACAATGAGCAGTTCTTC. Amino acids: CASSPNQRAATYNEQFF.